Listed below are T cell receptor beta chains from one sample, sequenced in a study of cytomegalovirus exposure and HLA in healthy donors. The assay was immunoSEQ multiplex PCR, and TCRdb's table has in-frame clones only and misses some. This sample has some 110,000 clones, with approximately 78% found just once. Sequencing was performed on PBMCs. The receptors derive from a woman aged 25 to 39 in good health and CMV-seronegative. CDR3s include the opening cysteine and the closing phenylalanine or tryptophan. The D gene is left open where the match is weak. Clone size, where shown, is once, few, many, or a class for clones that have expanded.

d_gene | j_gene | v_gene | abundance | CDR3aa | CDR3nt
TRBD2 | TRBJ2-3 | TRBV27 | NA | CASSLSGTSGGHDF | TGTGCCAGCAGTTTATCTGGGACTAGCGGAGGCCACGATTTT
NA | TRBJ2-1 | TRBV7-2 | NA | CASSPTPFVGGTEQFF | TGTGCCAGCAGCCCGACCCCCTTTGTTGGGGGCACTGAGCAGTTCTTC
TRBD2 | TRBJ2-5 | TRBV2 | once | CASRRELAGAETQYF | TGTGCCAGCAGGAGGGAACTAGCGGGAGCAGAGACCCAGTACTTC
NA | TRBJ1-1 | TRBV7-9 | NA | CASSFSENTEAFF | TGTGCCAGCAGCTTTTCAGAGAACACTGAAGCTTTCTTT
TRBD2 | TRBJ2-1 | TRBV4-1 | NA | CASSQGGRGGFNNEQFF | TGCGCCAGCAGCCAAGGGGGGCGGGGGGGTTTTAATAATGAGCAGTTCTTC
TRBD2 | TRBJ2-2 | TRBV9 | NA | CASSVGFSGTGELFF | TGTGCCAGCAGCGTAGGCTTTAGCGGGACCGGGGAGCTGTTTTTT
NA | TRBJ2-7 | TRBV7-9 | few | CASSLEGTYEQYF | TGTGCCAGCAGCTTAGAGGGGACCTACGAGCAGTACTTC
NA | TRBJ1-5 | TRBV18 | NA | CASSPVQGLNGPQHF | TGTGCCAGCTCACCGGTACAGGGATTAAATGGGCCCCAGCATTTT
TRBD2 | TRBJ2-1 | TRBV11-3 | few | CASSLRGLYNEQFF | TGTGCCAGCAGCTTACGGGGACTATACAATGAGCAGTTCTTC
TRBD1 | TRBJ1-5 | TRBV5-1 | NA | CASSLGPQGAGQPQHF | TGCGCCAGCAGCTTGGGTCCACAGGGGGCAGGTCAGCCCCAGCATTTT
NA | TRBJ2-5 | TRBV11-1 | NA | CASSFRSGARPETQYF | TGTGCCAGCAGCTTCCGCTCGGGAGCGCGCCCAGAGACCCAGTACTTC
NA | TRBJ2-7 | TRBV30 | NA | CAWSVTGVYEQYF | TGTGCCTGGAGTGTAACCGGGGTCTACGAGCAGTACTTC
TRBD2 | TRBJ2-1 | TRBV7-2 | once | CASRAGGPYNEQFF | TGTGCCAGCCGGGCGGGAGGGCCTTACAATGAGCAGTTCTTC
NA | TRBJ2-3 | TRBV7-9 | once | CASSLGGSHADTQYF | TGTGCCAGCAGCTTAGGTGGGAGCCACGCAGATACGCAGTATTTT
TRBD2 | TRBJ2-7 | TRBV4-1 | NA | CASSQTSGSSYEQYF | TGCGCCAGCAGCCAAACTAGCGGGAGCTCCTACGAGCAGTACTTC
NA | TRBJ1-2 | TRBV6-1 | NA | CASIQGNNYGYTF | TGTGCCAGCATACAGGGAAACAACTATGGCTACACCTTC
NA | TRBJ2-4 | TRBV6-5 | NA | CASSYSQGAKNIQYF | TGTGCCAGCAGTTACTCCCAGGGGGCCAAAAACATTCAGTACTTC
TRBD1 | TRBJ1-1 | TRBV27 | few | CASSLRGDRLHTEAFF | TGTGCCAGCAGTTTAAGGGGGGACAGGTTACACACTGAAGCTTTCTTT
NA | TRBJ1-1 | TRBV6-5 | NA | CASSYSSGEERWAFF | TGTGCCAGCAGTTACTCCAGCGGGGAAGAGAGGTGGGCTTTCTTT
TRBD1 | TRBJ1-5 | TRBV28 | NA | CASSSGQGDQPQHF | TGTGCCAGCAGCAGCGGACAGGGAGATCAGCCCCAGCATTTT
NA | TRBJ2-5 | TRBV5-6 | NA | CASSLVGSRETQYF | TGTGCCAGCAGCTTGGTCGGGAGTCGGGAGACCCAGTACTTC
NA | TRBJ2-3 | TRBV9 | NA | CASSVAGQSTDTQYF | TGTGCCAGCAGCGTAGCAGGACAGAGCACAGATACGCAGTATTTT
TRBD1 | TRBJ2-7 | TRBV7-9 | once | CASREGQGAAYEQYF | TGTGCCAGCAGAGAGGGACAGGGGGCCGCATACGAGCAGTACTTC